The next 24 T cell receptor beta chains were all read from a single sample in a study of blood T cell repertoires in COVID-19. Assay: immunoSEQ multiplex PCR; the TCRdb copy retains only in-frame clones and omits some. Among around 360,000 clones listed, around 87% were seen once. The sample comprised PBMCs or T cells enriched from blood (not recorded which). These receptor sequences come from a man aged 35-49 years in a cohort exposed to, infected with or recovered from COVID-19 (not recorded which).

This rearrangement joins TRBV28 to TRBJ2-3; TRBD2 matches at 11 bases. The V gene's germline CDR1 is MDHEN and CDR2 SYDVKM. CDR3 length equals 15 residues. The trim removed 4 bases at V and 0 bases at J, leaving 0 bases unmatched. The CDR3 region is CASSSSGRSTDTQYF. The DNA of the CDR3 is TGTGCCAGCAGTTCTAGCGGGAGGAGCACAGATACGCAGTATTTT.

A remark on this clone: This sample includes further DNA sequences coding for the same CDR3. CDR3 in amino acids: CASSIDRANEQFF. The CDR3 DNA follows: TGTGCCAGTAGTATAGATCGAGCAAATGAGCAGTTCTTC. The gene calls are TRBV19 and TRBJ2-1; D is uncertain. The CDR3 consists of 13 residues. The V gene lost 0 bases and the J gene lost 7 bases, with 7 bases spanning the gap. Germline CDR1 LNHDA, CDR2 SQIVND (reference sequence).

The rearrangement links TRBV24-1 to TRBJ2-1; 10 bases line up with TRBD2. Germline loops: CDR1 KGHDR, CDR2 SFDVKD. The J segment lost 8 bases and the V segment lost 3 bases, leaving 9 bases of the junction unmatched. This CDR3 spans 16 amino acids. The CDR3 DNA follows: TGTGCCACCAGTGATCCAGGGGCTAGCGGGAGCTATGAGCAGTTCTTC. This translates into CATSDPGASGSYEQFF.

CDR3 sequence: CASSERGDRANNEQFF. The CDR3 DNA sequence: TGTGCCAGCAGCGAGAGGGGGGACAGGGCCAACAATGAGCAGTTCTTC. This sequence joins TRBV9 and TRBJ2-1; 9 positions match TRBD1. J gave up 5 bases and V 3 bases, and 9 bases lay outside the gene matches. The CDR3 totals 16 residues. Germline CDR1 SGDLS, CDR2 YYNGEE.

The genes are TRBV18 and TRBJ2-7; D may be TRBD1 (5 bases). CDR3 length: 16 amino acids. The V gene's germline CDR1 is KGHSH and CDR2 LQKENI. Trimming left V 1 base short and J 1 base short, with 14 bases between. CDR3: CASSPQLGQGSYEQYF. CDR3 coding DNA: TGTGCCAGCTCACCACAGCTAGGCCAGGGATCCTACGAGCAGTACTTC.

The V gene is TRBV9, the J gene TRBJ2-5; TRBD2 aligns across 11 bases. The CDR3 sequence is 17 residues long. Germline V lookup: CDR1 SGDLS, CDR2 YYNGEE. V lost 0 bases to trimming and J lost 5 bases; unmatched junction nucleotides: 9. DNA for the CDR3: TGTGCCAGCAGCGTAGGTACTAGCGGGAGTGTAGGGGAGACCCAGTACTTC. Translated: CASSVGTSGSVGETQYF.

The chain couples TRBV5-1 to TRBJ2-1; the D gene is possibly TRBD2 (6 bases). This CDR3 comprises 14 residues. Trimming took off 1 base at V and 4 bases at J, with 9 bases between the two ends. The germline gives CDR1 SGHRS, CDR2 YFSETQ. The DNA of the CDR3 is TGCGCCAGCAGCTTGTGGGGGGATTACAATGAGCAGTTCTTC. Protein product: CASSLWGDYNEQFF.

The genes are TRBV23-1 and TRBJ1-3; no firm D call. TRBV23-1 is given ORF status, its function remaining uncertain. V lost 2 bases to trimming and J lost 10 bases, with 12 bases between them. The CDR3 is 13 residues long. As DNA, the CDR3 is TGCGCCAGCAGTCAAGATATCGGGAAAACCATATATTTT. Translated, it gives CASSQDIGKTIYF.

The V gene is TRBV7-9, the J gene TRBJ1-1; no definite D call. V lost 10 bases to trimming and J lost 5 bases, with 14 bases between them. CDR3 size: 12 residues. Per the germline V gene, CDR1 is SEHNR and CDR2 is FQNEAQ (reference sequence). The CDR3: CATDTGVTEAFF. The CDR3 nucleotides are TGTGCCACCGACACCGGGGTAACTGAAGCTTTCTTT.

The CDR3 nucleotides are TGTGCCAGCAGTTACTCGGCGGCCGGCGGCCCCTACGAGCAGTACTTC. It translates to CASSYSAAGGPYEQYF. This chain links TRBV6-5 with TRBJ2-7; unclear D gene. Trimming shortened V by 0 bases and J by 2 bases, and 14 bases separated the two germline ends. CDR3 size: 16 residues. Germline V CDR1 and CDR2: MNHEY, SVGAGI.

The rearrangement links TRBV7-2 to TRBJ2-3; D gene ambiguous. V lost 5 bases and J lost 5, with 11 bases in between. The CDR3 sequence is 13 residues long. The V gene's germline CDR1 is SGHTA and CDR2 FQGNSA. The DNA for the CDR3 is TGTGCCAGCAGCACAACCTCGGGAGATACGCAGTATTTT. Encoded protein: CASSTTSGDTQYF.

J is TRBJ2-3 and V is TRBV28, with a possible D match to TRBD2 (6 bases). With 9 bases removed from V and 2 bases from J, the gap between germline ends came to 9 bases. Per the germline V gene, CDR1 is MDHEN and CDR2 is SYDVKM. The CDR3 is 12 amino acids. CDR3 nucleotide sequence: TGTGCCAGTGGAGGGTACACAGATACGCAGTATTTT. Encoded protein: CASGGYTDTQYF.

This chain uses TRBV13 with TRBJ1-6; no reliable D call. CDR1 is PRHDT, CDR2 FYEKMQ, per germline (reference sequence). The CDR3 spans 12 residues. Trimming removed 3 bases from V and 9 bases from J, with 6 bases in between. The CDR3 DNA reads TGTGCCAGCAGCTTTGGCAGTTCACCCCTCCACTTT. Its translation: CASSFGSSPLHF.

CDR3 in DNA: TGTGCCAGCAGTCTGACCGCCGGGACTAGCGCGATGATGTCTTACAATGAGCAGTTCTTC. The encoded protein is CASSLTAGTSAMMSYNEQFF. This rearrangement joins TRBV7-6 to TRBJ2-1; 10 nucleotides line up with TRBD2. This CDR3 is built from 20 residues. The J segment lost 4 bases and the V segment lost 6 bases, leaving 21 bases of the junction unmatched. Germline V lookup: CDR1 SGHVS, CDR2 FNYEAQ. Drawing the rest from reference TRBV7-6 and TRBJ2-1, the complete variable domain is GAGVSQSPRYKVTKRGQDVALRCDPISGHVSLYWYRQALGQGPEFLTYFNYEAQQDKSGLPNDRFSAERPEGSISTLTIQRTEQRDSAMYRCASSLTAGTSAMMSYNEQFFGPGTRLTVL.

This sequence joins TRBV19 and TRBJ2-1; 10 bases map to TRBD2. Trimming at V came to 8 bases and at J to 3 bases, leaving 10 bases not matched to a gene. The CDR3 is 16 residues long. CDR1 is LNHDA and CDR2 is SQIVND in the germline V gene (reference sequence). CDR3 bases: TGTGCCAGTCTTGTGTTCGGACTAGCGGACTACAATGAGCAGTTCTTC. Translation: CASLVFGLADYNEQFF.

The chain uses TRBV5-6 and TRBJ1-6; D gene uncertain. CDR3 size: 17 residues. Per the germline V gene, CDR1 is SGHDT and CDR2 is YYEEEE. V lost 2 bases, J lost 6 bases, and 18 bases lay in between. The CDR3 loop is CASSLGSDGLINSPLHF. CDR3 nucleotide sequence: TGTGCCAGCAGCTTAGGTTCAGACGGGTTAATTAATTCACCCCTCCACTTT.

V and J are TRBV11-2 and TRBJ2-2; no reliable D call. V lost 0 bases and J lost 5, with 10 bases in between. CDR1 is SGHAT, CDR2 FQNNGV, per germline. This CDR3 contains 15 residues. CDR3 amino acids: CASSLDLTVTGELFF. CDR3 in DNA: TGTGCCAGCAGCTTAGACTTAACAGTAACCGGGGAGCTGTTTTTT.

The J gene is TRBJ1-1, the V gene TRBV21-1; the table assigns TRBD1, which was not confirmed against the DNA. TRBV21-1 is a recognized pseudogene. This CDR3 has 18 residues. The chain's CDR3 is CARTTGTDLDCMNTEAFF. CDR3 sequence (DNA): TGTGCCAGGACAACAGGGACCGACCTCGATTGCATGAACACTGAAGCTTTCTTT.

V usage is TRBV2 and J usage is TRBJ1-5; TRBD1 is a possible D gene (5 bases). Germline V lookup: CDR1 SNHLY, CDR2 FYNNEI. The CDR3 is made up of 14 amino acids. The V and J ends lost 6 bases and 0 bases respectively, with 9 bases between them. This chain's CDR3 is CASRPTGSNQPQHF. The CDR3 nucleotides are TGTGCCAGCAGACCTACAGGTAGCAATCAGCCCCAGCATTTT.

The chain couples TRBV3-1 (or the pseudogene TRBV3-2) to TRBJ1-2; D is perhaps TRBD1 (5 bases). V was cut by 2 bases and J by 4 bases, with 8 bases left in between. The length of the CDR3 is 13 residues. Germline V gene lookup returns CDR1 LGHDT and CDR2 YNNKEL (reference sequence). CDR3 sequence reads: CASSQKGVYGYTF. In nucleotides, the CDR3 is TGTGCCAGCAGCCAAAAAGGGGTCTATGGCTACACCTTC.

This sequence joins TRBV10-3 and TRBJ1-2; no reliable D call. V gave up 3 bases and J gave up 7 bases, with 9 bases separating them. The CDR3 contains 12 residues. The germline V gene has CDR1 ENHRY and CDR2 SYGVKD. DNA for the CDR3: TGTGCCATCAGTGACCGGTCGGGTGGCTACACCTTC. It yields the protein CAISDRSGGYTF.

The chain has TRBV2 and TRBJ1-6, with no clear D. The germline CDR1 and CDR2 sequences are SNHLY and FYNNEI. Trimming cost V 5 bases and J 7 bases, with 9 bases left between them. The CDR3 contains 13 residues. The CDR3 nucleotides are TGTGCCAGCAGTCCGGGAATGAATTCACCCCTCCACTTT. It codes for CASSPGMNSPLHF.

V usage is TRBV19 and J usage is TRBJ2-2; the match to TRBD2 covers 15 bases. The J segment lost 4 bases and the V segment lost 1 base, leaving 4 bases of the junction unmatched. The CDR3 covers 18 residues. Germline V gene sequence: CDR1 LNHDA, CDR2 SQIVND (reference sequence). This chain's CDR3 is CASSIVGLAGGPTGELFF. The CDR3 DNA reads as TGTGCCAGTAGTATAGTGGGACTAGCGGGAGGACCCACCGGGGAGCTGTTTTTT.

This chain uses TRBV27 with TRBJ1-1; 7 bases line up with TRBD1. The CDR3 is 14 amino acids. CDR1 and CDR2 from the germline V gene are MNHEY and SMNVEV (reference sequence). V was pared by 4 bases and J by 1 base, with 3 bases of the junction left unmatched. CDR3 amino acids: CASSSGQANTEAFF. In DNA, the CDR3 is TGTGCCAGCAGTTCCGGACAGGCGAACACTGAAGCTTTCTTT.